The rows below give T cell receptor beta chains drawn from one sample of a study of Ad26.COV2.S vaccination and SARS-CoV-2 variants. Here immunoSEQ multiplex PCR was the method, and the copy in TCRdb shows in-frame clones only, minus some. The profile shows 440,000 or so clones, about 89% of them singletons. The material was peripheral blood, obtained in a trial of Ad26.COV2.S vaccine versus placebo. Every receptor here comes from a person between 18 and 60 years old who received the Ad26.COV2.S COVID-19 vaccine or a placebo. CDR3s include the opening cysteine and the closing phenylalanine or tryptophan. Fields, in order: V gene, J gene, D gene, clone size, CDR3 protein, CDR3 DNA. The D gene is left open where the match is weak. Rows may omit the clone size; those that give it use once, few, many or a size class.

v_gene: TRBV5-5; j_gene: TRBJ1-5; d_gene: NA; abundance: NA; CDR3aa: CASSLVPSSNQPQHF; CDR3nt: TGTGCCAGCAGCTTGGTCCCTTCAAGCAATCAGCCCCAGCATTTT
v_gene: TRBV30; j_gene: TRBJ1-4; d_gene: NA; abundance: NA; CDR3aa: CAWRQTGSNEKLFF; CDR3nt: TGTGCCTGGAGGCAGACAGGAAGTAATGAAAAACTGTTTTTT
v_gene: TRBV7-9; j_gene: TRBJ1-2; d_gene: NA; abundance: NA; CDR3aa: CASSLGDPANYGYTF; CDR3nt: TGTGCCAGCAGCTTAGGGGACCCGGCTAACTATGGCTACACCTTC
v_gene: TRBV18; j_gene: TRBJ2-1; d_gene: TRBD2; abundance: NA; CDR3aa: CASSRSGARYNEQFF; CDR3nt: TGTGCCAGCTCACGGAGCGGGGCCCGCTACAATGAGCAGTTCTTC
v_gene: TRBV9; j_gene: TRBJ2-6; d_gene: NA; abundance: once; CDR3aa: CASSVIDSGANVLTF; CDR3nt: TGTGCCAGCAGCGTAATTGACTCTGGGGCCAACGTCCTGACTTTC
v_gene: TRBV28; j_gene: TRBJ1-5; d_gene: NA; abundance: NA; CDR3aa: CASSFRNQPQHF; CDR3nt: TGTGCCAGCAGTTTCCGGAATCAGCCCCAGCATTTT
v_gene: TRBV6-5; j_gene: TRBJ2-1; d_gene: TRBD1; abundance: NA; CDR3aa: CASSYRDRAYNEQFF; CDR3nt: TGTGCCAGCAGTTACCGGGACAGAGCCTACAATGAGCAGTTCTTC
v_gene: TRBV29-1; j_gene: TRBJ2-1; d_gene: NA; abundance: NA; CDR3aa: CSVDFLRGVGNEQFF; CDR3nt: TGCAGCGTTGACTTTCTACGGGGAGTAGGGAATGAGCAGTTCTTC
v_gene: TRBV2; j_gene: TRBJ1-1; d_gene: NA; abundance: NA; CDR3aa: CASTDRTEAFF; CDR3nt: TGTGCCAGCACGGACAGAACTGAAGCTTTCTTT
v_gene: TRBV4-1; j_gene: TRBJ1-2; d_gene: NA; abundance: NA; CDR3aa: CASSQDRGLSYGYTF; CDR3nt: TGCGCCAGCAGCCAAGATAGGGGGTTGAGCTATGGCTACACCTTC
v_gene: TRBV4-1; j_gene: TRBJ2-5; d_gene: TRBD2; abundance: NA; CDR3aa: CASSPQPTSANKETQYF; CDR3nt: TGCGCCAGCAGCCCTCAACCCACTAGCGCGAACAAAGAGACCCAGTACTTC
v_gene: TRBV18; j_gene: TRBJ2-7; d_gene: NA; abundance: NA; CDR3aa: CASSPPFLSDYSYEQYF; CDR3nt: TGTGCCAGCTCACCACCTTTTTTGTCGGACTACTCCTACGAGCAGTACTTC
v_gene: TRBV6-5; j_gene: TRBJ2-3; d_gene: NA; abundance: NA; CDR3aa: CASDYASTDTQYF; CDR3nt: TGTGCCAGCGACTACGCCAGCACAGATACGCAGTATTTT
v_gene: TRBV18; j_gene: TRBJ1-2; d_gene: NA; abundance: once; CDR3aa: CASSRDSNYGYTF; CDR3nt: TGTGCCAGCTCACGAGACAGTAACTATGGCTACACCTTC
v_gene: TRBV11-3; j_gene: TRBJ1-1; d_gene: TRBD1; abundance: NA; CDR3aa: CASSPGQGLAEAFF; CDR3nt: TGTGCCAGCAGCCCCGGACAGGGGCTGGCTGAAGCTTTCTTT
v_gene: TRBV2; j_gene: TRBJ2-4; d_gene: NA; abundance: NA; CDR3aa: CASSGTYLAKNIQYF; CDR3nt: TGTGCCAGCAGTGGGACATACCTAGCCAAAAACATTCAGTACTTC
v_gene: TRBV18; j_gene: TRBJ2-1; d_gene: NA; abundance: NA; CDR3aa: CASSPRTAIGSGVLEQFF; CDR3nt: TGTGCCAGCTCACCAAGGACGGCCATAGGGTCGGGGGTTCTCGAGCAGTTCTTC
v_gene: TRBV5-4; j_gene: TRBJ2-5; d_gene: NA; abundance: NA; CDR3aa: CASLEFSAGQETQYF; CDR3nt: TGTGCCAGCCTAGAGTTCTCGGCGGGGCAAGAGACCCAGTACTTC
v_gene: TRBV13; j_gene: TRBJ1-2; d_gene: TRBD1; abundance: NA; CDR3aa: CASSFLGQGSKNYGYTF; CDR3nt: TGTGCCAGCAGCTTTTTGGGACAGGGGTCTAAAAACTATGGCTACACCTTC
v_gene: TRBV3-1/TRBV3-2; j_gene: TRBJ2-5; d_gene: NA; abundance: NA; CDR3aa: CASSQGRKETETQYF; CDR3nt: TGTGCCAGCAGCCAAGGGCGAAAAGAAACGGAGACCCAGTACTTC
v_gene: TRBV2; j_gene: TRBJ1-1; d_gene: NA; abundance: NA; CDR3aa: CASSELGATEAFF; CDR3nt: TGTGCCAGCAGTGAACTTGGGGCCACTGAAGCTTTCTTT
v_gene: TRBV28; j_gene: TRBJ1-1; d_gene: NA; abundance: once; CDR3aa: CASNPRTIPGNTEAFF; CDR3nt: TGTGCCAGCAATCCCCGGACCATACCGGGGAACACTGAAGCTTTCTTT
v_gene: TRBV15; j_gene: TRBJ2-3; d_gene: TRBD1; abundance: NA; CDR3aa: CATSRDRGQGRDTQYF; CDR3nt: TGTGCCACCAGCAGAGATCGAGGACAGGGGAGAGATACGCAGTATTTT
v_gene: TRBV9; j_gene: TRBJ2-5; d_gene: NA; abundance: once; CDR3aa: CASSVPGGAETQYF; CDR3nt: TGTGCCAGCAGCGTACCGGGGGGCGCGGAGACCCAGTACTTC
v_gene: TRBV5-1; j_gene: TRBJ2-3; d_gene: TRBD2; abundance: NA; CDR3aa: CASSSGTSVSDTQYF; CDR3nt: TGCGCCAGCAGCTCCGGGACTAGCGTCTCAGATACGCAGTATTTT
v_gene: TRBV6-5; j_gene: TRBJ2-7; d_gene: TRBD2; abundance: NA; CDR3aa: CASSTGTSGRYEQYF; CDR3nt: TGTGCCAGCAGTACCGGGACTAGCGGGAGGTACGAGCAGTACTTC
v_gene: TRBV9; j_gene: TRBJ2-5; d_gene: NA; abundance: NA; CDR3aa: CASSALPGLEETQYF; CDR3nt: TGTGCCAGCAGCGCCCTACCGGGCCTGGAAGAGACCCAGTACTTC
v_gene: TRBV3-1/TRBV3-2; j_gene: TRBJ2-1; d_gene: TRBD2; abundance: NA; CDR3aa: CASSKAGGLDEQFF; CDR3nt: TGTGCCAGCAGCAAAGCGGGGGGGCTGGATGAGCAGTTCTTC
v_gene: TRBV5-1; j_gene: TRBJ2-1; d_gene: TRBD2; abundance: NA; CDR3aa: CASSSTSGPADEQFF; CDR3nt: TGCGCCAGCAGCTCCACTAGCGGACCGGCCGATGAGCAGTTCTTC
v_gene: TRBV10-3; j_gene: TRBJ2-1; d_gene: TRBD2; abundance: NA; CDR3aa: CAISEEGLGSDEQFF; CDR3nt: TGTGCCATCAGTGAGGAGGGACTAGGGTCAGATGAGCAGTTCTTC
v_gene: TRBV28; j_gene: TRBJ2-1; d_gene: TRBD1; abundance: NA; CDR3aa: CASSLWDRVYNEQFF; CDR3nt: TGTGCCAGCAGTTTATGGGACAGGGTCTACAATGAGCAGTTCTTC
v_gene: TRBV18; j_gene: TRBJ1-1; d_gene: NA; abundance: once; CDR3aa: CASSPRVGDTEAFF; CDR3nt: TGTGCCAGCTCCCCACGAGTGGGGGACACTGAAGCTTTCTTT
v_gene: TRBV6-2/TRBV6-3; j_gene: TRBJ1-5; d_gene: NA; abundance: NA; CDR3aa: CASSDPGSNQPQHF; CDR3nt: TGTGCCAGCAGTGACCCAGGGAGCAATCAGCCCCAGCATTTT
v_gene: TRBV4-3; j_gene: TRBJ1-5; d_gene: TRBD1; abundance: few; CDR3aa: CASSLTGVGNQPQHF; CDR3nt: TGCGCCAGCAGCCTGACAGGGGTGGGCAATCAGCCCCAGCATTTT
v_gene: TRBV28; j_gene: TRBJ2-7; d_gene: TRBD1; abundance: NA; CDR3aa: CASSFYDSSQGARDEQYF; CDR3nt: TGTGCCAGCAGTTTTTATGATTCATCGCAGGGGGCGAGAGACGAGCAGTACTTC
v_gene: TRBV7-3; j_gene: TRBJ1-3; d_gene: NA; abundance: NA; CDR3aa: CASSAGTASGNTIYF; CDR3nt: TGTGCCAGCAGCGCCGGGACGGCCTCTGGAAACACCATATATTTT
v_gene: TRBV6-5; j_gene: TRBJ1-4; d_gene: TRBD1; abundance: once; CDR3aa: CASRNQGAANEKLFF; CDR3nt: TGTGCCAGCAGAAACCAGGGGGCCGCTAATGAAAAACTGTTTTTT
v_gene: TRBV6-5; j_gene: TRBJ1-1; d_gene: TRBD1; abundance: NA; CDR3aa: CASRTGQGRNTEAFF; CDR3nt: TGTGCCAGCCGAACGGGACAGGGAAGGAACACTGAAGCTTTCTTT
v_gene: TRBV19; j_gene: TRBJ1-2; d_gene: TRBD1; abundance: NA; CDR3aa: CASSIWGQLIGGYTF; CDR3nt: TGTGCCAGTAGTATCTGGGGACAGCTGATAGGTGGCTACACCTTC
v_gene: TRBV7-9; j_gene: TRBJ2-3; d_gene: NA; abundance: NA; CDR3aa: CASSSPKAGRGTDTQYF; CDR3nt: TGTGCCAGCAGCTCCCCAAAGGCCGGGCGTGGCACAGATACGCAGTATTTT
v_gene: TRBV4-1; j_gene: TRBJ2-1; d_gene: NA; abundance: NA; CDR3aa: CASSQEGGSYNEQFF; CDR3nt: TGCGCCAGCAGCCAAGAGGGCGGCTCCTACAATGAGCAGTTCTTC
v_gene: TRBV11-3; j_gene: TRBJ2-1; d_gene: TRBD1; abundance: NA; CDR3aa: CASTRQGWYNEQFF; CDR3nt: TGTGCCAGCACGAGACAGGGGTGGTACAATGAGCAGTTCTTC
v_gene: TRBV28; j_gene: TRBJ2-7; d_gene: TRBD1; abundance: once; CDR3aa: CASRLTGGGEQYF; CDR3nt: TGTGCCAGCAGATTAACAGGGGGCGGCGAGCAGTACTTC
v_gene: TRBV24-1; j_gene: TRBJ1-5; d_gene: TRBD1; abundance: NA; CDR3aa: CATSTGTGGNQPQHF; CDR3nt: TGTGCCACCAGCACCGGGACAGGGGGGAATCAGCCCCAGCATTTT
v_gene: TRBV6-6; j_gene: TRBJ2-7; d_gene: NA; abundance: NA; CDR3aa: CASSYATYF; CDR3nt: TGTGCCAGCAGTTACGCCACGTACTTC
v_gene: TRBV7-3; j_gene: TRBJ2-7; d_gene: TRBD1; abundance: NA; CDR3aa: CASSLTGDSLYEQYF; CDR3nt: TGTGCCAGCAGCTTAACGGGGGACAGTCTCTACGAGCAGTACTTC
v_gene: TRBV19; j_gene: TRBJ2-2; d_gene: NA; abundance: NA; CDR3aa: CASSIDLTWELFF; CDR3nt: TGTGCCAGTAGTATAGATCTAACCTGGGAGCTGTTTTTT
v_gene: TRBV28; j_gene: TRBJ2-1; d_gene: TRBD2; abundance: NA; CDR3aa: CASLAGGSYNEQFF; CDR3nt: TGTGCCAGCTTAGCGGGAGGGTCCTACAATGAGCAGTTCTTC
v_gene: TRBV18; j_gene: TRBJ1-2; d_gene: NA; abundance: NA; CDR3aa: CASSRGHGQDYYGYTF; CDR3nt: TGTGCCAGCTCGCGGGGCCACGGCCAGGACTACTATGGCTACACCTTC
v_gene: TRBV25-1; j_gene: TRBJ2-5; d_gene: TRBD1; abundance: once; CDR3aa: CASTRQGRRETQYF; CDR3nt: TGTGCCAGCACCAGACAGGGTAGGCGAGAGACCCAGTACTTC
v_gene: TRBV6-2/TRBV6-3; j_gene: TRBJ1-5; d_gene: NA; abundance: NA; CDR3aa: CASSYQGRSHF; CDR3nt: TGTGCCAGCAGTTACCAGGGTCGATCGCATTTT
v_gene: TRBV11-2; j_gene: TRBJ2-5; d_gene: NA; abundance: NA; CDR3aa: CASSLGNRWGETQYF; CDR3nt: TGTGCCAGCAGCCTAGGCAATAGGTGGGGTGAGACCCAGTACTTC
v_gene: TRBV5-5; j_gene: TRBJ1-2; d_gene: TRBD1; abundance: NA; CDR3aa: CASSLAWTGGIGYTF; CDR3nt: TGTGCCAGCAGCCTAGCTTGGACAGGGGGCATTGGCTACACCTTC
v_gene: TRBV30; j_gene: TRBJ2-7; d_gene: NA; abundance: NA; CDR3aa: CAWTNVDEQYF; CDR3nt: TGTGCCTGGACGAACGTGGACGAGCAGTACTTC
v_gene: TRBV11-3; j_gene: TRBJ2-1; d_gene: NA; abundance: NA; CDR3aa: CASSLTKGKGYNEQFF; CDR3nt: TGTGCCAGCAGCTTGACTAAGGGGAAGGGCTACAATGAGCAGTTCTTC